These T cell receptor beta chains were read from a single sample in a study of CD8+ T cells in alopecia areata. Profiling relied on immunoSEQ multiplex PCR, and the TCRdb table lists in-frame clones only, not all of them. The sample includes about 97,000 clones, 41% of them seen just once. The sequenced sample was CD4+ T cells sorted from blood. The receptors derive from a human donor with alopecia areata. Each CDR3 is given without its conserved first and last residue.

CDR3aa: ASSTSGTSSYEQY
v_gene: TRBV5-1
j_gene: TRBJ2-7

CDR3aa: ASRRGGLASYNEQF
v_gene: TRBV2
j_gene: TRBJ2-1

CDR3aa: ASSPPSKETQY
v_gene: TRBV18
j_gene: TRBJ2-5

CDR3aa: ASSPNQGRLAYEQY
v_gene: TRBV6-6
j_gene: TRBJ2-7

CDR3aa: SVETAQETQY
v_gene: TRBV29-1
j_gene: TRBJ2-5

CDR3aa: SGGDYEQY
v_gene: TRBV29-1
j_gene: TRBJ2-7

CDR3aa: ASSQDAGGFYEQY
v_gene: TRBV4-1
j_gene: TRBJ2-7

CDR3aa: ASKGTGKTNIQY
v_gene: TRBV2
j_gene: TRBJ2-4

CDR3aa: ASSQFGETQY
v_gene: TRBV11-3
j_gene: TRBJ2-5

CDR3aa: ASSLIPAMDTQY
v_gene: TRBV6-4
j_gene: TRBJ2-3

CDR3aa: AWSVAFGNEQF
v_gene: TRBV30
j_gene: TRBJ2-1

CDR3aa: AWSGTKWDRYYGYT
v_gene: TRBV30
j_gene: TRBJ1-2

CDR3aa: ASSLGGSRYEQY
v_gene: TRBV7-6
j_gene: TRBJ2-7

CDR3aa: ASSLGGVGNEQF
v_gene: TRBV7-7
j_gene: TRBJ2-1

CDR3aa: ASSQDQRRGWTGELF
v_gene: TRBV4-2
j_gene: TRBJ2-2

CDR3aa: ASSLGVGGGSHEQY
v_gene: TRBV7-2
j_gene: TRBJ2-7

CDR3aa: ASSDQAGAFTDTQY
v_gene: TRBV25-1
j_gene: TRBJ2-3

CDR3aa: SVGNRGIRNEQF
v_gene: TRBV29-1
j_gene: TRBJ2-1

CDR3aa: ASSSTQGTGGGYT
v_gene: TRBV7-9
j_gene: TRBJ1-2

CDR3aa: AWSRQATEAF
v_gene: TRBV30
j_gene: TRBJ1-1

CDR3aa: AWSAGQNQPQH
v_gene: TRBV30
j_gene: TRBJ1-5

CDR3aa: ASSSTSPPPNEQF
v_gene: TRBV6-6
j_gene: TRBJ2-1

CDR3aa: ASTRGVGGSYEQY
v_gene: TRBV28
j_gene: TRBJ2-7

CDR3aa: ASSPTSGSPLGKQY
v_gene: TRBV28
j_gene: TRBJ2-7

CDR3aa: ASSLYHGLDQPQH
v_gene: TRBV7-2
j_gene: TRBJ1-5

CDR3aa: ASSLDRDQETQY
v_gene: TRBV11-1
j_gene: TRBJ2-5

CDR3aa: ASSPREGAYEQY
v_gene: TRBV7-8
j_gene: TRBJ2-7

CDR3aa: ASSRDRQETQY
v_gene: TRBV5-4
j_gene: TRBJ2-5

CDR3aa: ASIRTVPYEQY
v_gene: TRBV28
j_gene: TRBJ2-7

CDR3aa: ASKSGTVSTDTQY
v_gene: TRBV6-1
j_gene: TRBJ2-3

CDR3aa: SVTTRVGPDTQY
v_gene: TRBV29-1
j_gene: TRBJ2-3

CDR3aa: ASSLGTGGHTDTQY
v_gene: TRBV4-3
j_gene: TRBJ2-3

CDR3aa: ASSYSGEQGGELF
v_gene: TRBV6-6
j_gene: TRBJ2-2

CDR3aa: ASSPRDRDGNEQF
v_gene: TRBV18
j_gene: TRBJ2-1

CDR3aa: ATTTSADTGELF
v_gene: TRBV10-3
j_gene: TRBJ2-2

CDR3aa: ASSSPNFGSAIQY
v_gene: TRBV28
j_gene: TRBJ2-4

CDR3aa: AWNIGLAKNIQY
v_gene: TRBV30
j_gene: TRBJ2-4

CDR3aa: ASSLVSTEAF
v_gene: TRBV7-9
j_gene: TRBJ1-1

CDR3aa: ASSQSLQGYSGNTIY
v_gene: TRBV4-1
j_gene: TRBJ1-3

CDR3aa: SVEDPGQGALEQY
v_gene: TRBV29-1
j_gene: TRBJ2-7

CDR3aa: ASSLDRSNTGELF
v_gene: TRBV5-1
j_gene: TRBJ2-2

CDR3aa: ASSWGSHYEQY
v_gene: TRBV7-2
j_gene: TRBJ2-7

CDR3aa: AWNWDRANEQF
v_gene: TRBV30
j_gene: TRBJ2-1

CDR3aa: ASSLFGTSARTDTQY
v_gene: TRBV5-1
j_gene: TRBJ2-3

CDR3aa: AIGRGGTGANVLT
v_gene: TRBV10-3
j_gene: TRBJ2-6

CDR3aa: ASSFYGAQETQY
v_gene: TRBV27
j_gene: TRBJ2-5

CDR3aa: ASSLEAVSNTEAF
v_gene: TRBV7-8
j_gene: TRBJ1-1

CDR3aa: ASSLAGDNEQF
v_gene: TRBV5-1
j_gene: TRBJ2-1

CDR3aa: AWSRNGNYGYT
v_gene: TRBV30
j_gene: TRBJ1-2

CDR3aa: ASSSRSRLALGELF
v_gene: TRBV7-6
j_gene: TRBJ2-2

CDR3aa: SVEGNIQY
v_gene: TRBV20-1
j_gene: TRBJ2-4

CDR3aa: AWSVILPYGYT
v_gene: TRBV30
j_gene: TRBJ1-2

CDR3aa: ASSSRLLAIRQETQY
v_gene: TRBV11-2
j_gene: TRBJ2-5

CDR3aa: SVRTGASTDTQY
v_gene: TRBV29-1
j_gene: TRBJ2-3

CDR3aa: ASSPLAGGYEQF
v_gene: TRBV11-1
j_gene: TRBJ2-1

CDR3aa: AWSVYRGVLEETQY
v_gene: TRBV30
j_gene: TRBJ2-5

CDR3aa: ASSLGTDSNEKLF
v_gene: TRBV7-7
j_gene: TRBJ1-4

CDR3aa: ASSSLAGGPNEQY
v_gene: TRBV5-1
j_gene: TRBJ2-7

CDR3aa: AWSLRVNTGELF
v_gene: TRBV30
j_gene: TRBJ2-2